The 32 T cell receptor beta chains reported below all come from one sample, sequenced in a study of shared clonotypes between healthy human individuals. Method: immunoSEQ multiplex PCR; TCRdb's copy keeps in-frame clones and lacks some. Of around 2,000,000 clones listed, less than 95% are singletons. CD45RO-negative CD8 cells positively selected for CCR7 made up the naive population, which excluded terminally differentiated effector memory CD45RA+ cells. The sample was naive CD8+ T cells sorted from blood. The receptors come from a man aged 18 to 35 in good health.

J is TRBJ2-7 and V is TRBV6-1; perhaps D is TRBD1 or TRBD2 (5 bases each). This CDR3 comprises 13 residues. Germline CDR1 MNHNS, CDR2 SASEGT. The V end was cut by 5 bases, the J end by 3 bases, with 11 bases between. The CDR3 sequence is CASSSGALYEQYF. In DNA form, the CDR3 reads TGTGCCAGCAGTTCCGGGGCCCTCTACGAGCAGTACTTC.

The CDR3 DNA reads TGCGCCAGCAGCTTGGCGCAGGACTCGGTGAACACTGAAGCTTTCTTT. Residues: CASSLAQDSVNTEAFF. This chain links TRBV5-1 with TRBJ1-1; D remains ambiguous. This CDR3 spans 16 amino acids. Germline assignment: CDR1 SGHRS and CDR2 YFSETQ. V lost 0 bases to trimming and J lost 0 bases, with 12 bases between them. Full variable domain (remainder filled in from reference TRBV5-1 and TRBJ1-1): KAGVTQTPRYLIKTRGQQVTLSCSPISGHRSVSWYQQTPGQGLQFLFEYFSETQRNKGNFPGRFSGRQFSNSRSEMNVSTLELGDSALYLCASSLAQDSVNTEAFFGQGTRLTVV.

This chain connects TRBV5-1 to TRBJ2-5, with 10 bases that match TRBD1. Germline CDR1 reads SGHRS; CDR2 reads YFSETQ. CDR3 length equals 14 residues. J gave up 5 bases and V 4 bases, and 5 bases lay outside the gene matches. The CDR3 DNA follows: TGCGCCAGCAGCCCAGGGACAGGGGAGGAGACCCAGTACTTC. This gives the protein CASSPGTGEETQYF.

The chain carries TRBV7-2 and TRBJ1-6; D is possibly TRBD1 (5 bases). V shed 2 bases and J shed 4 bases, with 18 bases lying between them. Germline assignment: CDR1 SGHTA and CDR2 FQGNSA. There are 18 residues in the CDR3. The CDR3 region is CASSLSVTGPQYNSPLHF. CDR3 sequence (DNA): TGTGCCAGCAGCTTAAGTGTCACGGGGCCCCAATATAATTCACCCCTCCACTTT.

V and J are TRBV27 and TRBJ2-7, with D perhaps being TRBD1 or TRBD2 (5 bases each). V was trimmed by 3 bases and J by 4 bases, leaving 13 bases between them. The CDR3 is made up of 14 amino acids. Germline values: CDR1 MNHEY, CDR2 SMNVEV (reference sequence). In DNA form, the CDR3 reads TGTGCCAGCAGTTTGTCCGGGACGGATTACGAGCAGTACTTC. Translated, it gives CASSLSGTDYEQYF.

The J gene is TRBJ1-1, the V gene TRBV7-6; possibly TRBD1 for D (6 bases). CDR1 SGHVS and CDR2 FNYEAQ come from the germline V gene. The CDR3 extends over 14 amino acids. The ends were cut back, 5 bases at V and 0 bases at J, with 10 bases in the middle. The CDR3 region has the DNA TGTGCCAGCAGCCCGGGACATTTGAACACTGAAGCTTTCTTT. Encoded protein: CASSPGHLNTEAFF.

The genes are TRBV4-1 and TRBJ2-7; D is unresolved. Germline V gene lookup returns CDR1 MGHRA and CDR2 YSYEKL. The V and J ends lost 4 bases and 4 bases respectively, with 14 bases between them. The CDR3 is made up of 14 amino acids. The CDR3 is CASSPRTSPYEQYF. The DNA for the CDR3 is TGCGCCAGCAGCCCGCGGACCTCCCCATACGAGCAGTACTTC.

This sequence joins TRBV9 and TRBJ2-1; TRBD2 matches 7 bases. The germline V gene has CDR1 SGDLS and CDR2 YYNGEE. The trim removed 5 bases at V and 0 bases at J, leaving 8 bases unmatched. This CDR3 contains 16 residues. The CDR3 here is CASSPMSGGSYNEQFF. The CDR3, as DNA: TGTGCCAGCAGTCCAATGTCGGGGGGCTCCTACAATGAGCAGTTCTTC.

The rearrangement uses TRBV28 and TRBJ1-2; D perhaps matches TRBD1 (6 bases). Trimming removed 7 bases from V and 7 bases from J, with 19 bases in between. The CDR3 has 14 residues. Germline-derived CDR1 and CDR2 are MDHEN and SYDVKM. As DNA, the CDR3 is TGTGCCAGCATGGAGACAGGCGACTATCTTGGCTACACCTTC. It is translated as CASMETGDYLGYTF.

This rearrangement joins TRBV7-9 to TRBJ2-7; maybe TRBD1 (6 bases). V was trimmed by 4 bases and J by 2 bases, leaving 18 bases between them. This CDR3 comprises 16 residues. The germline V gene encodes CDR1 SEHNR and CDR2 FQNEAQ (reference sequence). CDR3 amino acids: CASSSITGRGTYEQYF. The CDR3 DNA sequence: TGTGCCAGCAGCTCGATCACAGGGAGAGGAACCTACGAGCAGTACTTC.

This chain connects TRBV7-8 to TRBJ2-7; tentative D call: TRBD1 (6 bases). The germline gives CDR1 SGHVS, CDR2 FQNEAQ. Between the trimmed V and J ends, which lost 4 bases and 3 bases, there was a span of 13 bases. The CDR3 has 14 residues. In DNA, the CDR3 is TGTGCCAGCAGCTCAGGGACATCTTTCTACGAGCAGTACTTC. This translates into CASSSGTSFYEQYF.

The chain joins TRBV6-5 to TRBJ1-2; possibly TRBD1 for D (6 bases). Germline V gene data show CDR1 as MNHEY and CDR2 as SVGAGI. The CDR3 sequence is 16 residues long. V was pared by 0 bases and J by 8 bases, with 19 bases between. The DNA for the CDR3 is TGTGCCAGCAGTTACTCGGCAGGGGCATTGGAAGAGGGCTACACCTTC. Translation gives CASSYSAGALEEGYTF.

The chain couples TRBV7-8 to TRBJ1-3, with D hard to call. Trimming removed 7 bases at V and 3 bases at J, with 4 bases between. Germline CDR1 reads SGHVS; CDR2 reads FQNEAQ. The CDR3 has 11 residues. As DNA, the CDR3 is TGTGCCAGCATAGATGGAAACACCATATATTTT. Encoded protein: CASIDGNTIYF.

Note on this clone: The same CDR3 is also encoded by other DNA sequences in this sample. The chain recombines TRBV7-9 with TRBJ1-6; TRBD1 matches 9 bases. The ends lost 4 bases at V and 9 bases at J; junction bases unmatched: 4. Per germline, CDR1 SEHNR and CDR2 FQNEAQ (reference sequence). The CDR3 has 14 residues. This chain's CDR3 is CASSSGQGFSPLHF. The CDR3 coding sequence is TGTGCCAGCAGCTCCGGACAGGGGTTTTCACCCCTCCACTTT.

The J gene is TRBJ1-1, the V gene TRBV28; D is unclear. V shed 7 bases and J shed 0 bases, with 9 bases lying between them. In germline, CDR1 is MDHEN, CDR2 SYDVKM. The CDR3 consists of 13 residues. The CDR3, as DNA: TGTGCCAGCAAAGTATCTTTGAACACTGAAGCTTTCTTT. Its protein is CASKVSLNTEAFF.

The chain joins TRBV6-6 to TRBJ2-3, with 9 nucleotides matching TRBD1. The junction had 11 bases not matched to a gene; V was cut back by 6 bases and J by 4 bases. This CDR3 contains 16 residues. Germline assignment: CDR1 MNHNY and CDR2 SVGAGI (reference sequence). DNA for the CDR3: TGTGCCAGCAGCGCACGGGACAGGGAGGCCCCAGATACGCAGTATTTT. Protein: CASSARDREAPDTQYF.

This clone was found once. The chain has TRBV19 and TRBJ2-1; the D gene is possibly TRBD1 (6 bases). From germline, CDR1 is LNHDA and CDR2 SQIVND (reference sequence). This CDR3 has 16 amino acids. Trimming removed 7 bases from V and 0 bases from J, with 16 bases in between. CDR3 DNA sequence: TGTGCCAGTACAAGAAGGCGGACAGACTCCTACAATGAGCAGTTCTTC. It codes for CASTRRRTDSYNEQFF.

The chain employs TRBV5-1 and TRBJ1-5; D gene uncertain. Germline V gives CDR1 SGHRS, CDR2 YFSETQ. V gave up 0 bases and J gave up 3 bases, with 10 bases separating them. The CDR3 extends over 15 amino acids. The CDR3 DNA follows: TGCGCCAGCAGCTTGGAAGTCTTAAACAATCAGCCCCAGCATTTT. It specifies CASSLEVLNNQPQHF.

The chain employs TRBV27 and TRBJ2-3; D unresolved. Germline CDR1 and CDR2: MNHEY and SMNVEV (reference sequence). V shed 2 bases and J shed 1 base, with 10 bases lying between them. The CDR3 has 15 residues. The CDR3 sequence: CASSLSVEGTDTQYF. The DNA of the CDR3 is TGTGCCAGCAGTTTAAGCGTTGAGGGCACAGATACGCAGTATTTT.

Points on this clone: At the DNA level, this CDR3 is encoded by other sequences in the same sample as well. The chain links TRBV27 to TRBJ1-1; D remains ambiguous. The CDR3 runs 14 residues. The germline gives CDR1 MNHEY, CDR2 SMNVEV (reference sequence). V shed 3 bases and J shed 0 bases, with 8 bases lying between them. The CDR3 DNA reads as TGTGCCAGCAGTTTCTCCCTCATGAACACTGAAGCTTTCTTT. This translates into CASSFSLMNTEAFF.

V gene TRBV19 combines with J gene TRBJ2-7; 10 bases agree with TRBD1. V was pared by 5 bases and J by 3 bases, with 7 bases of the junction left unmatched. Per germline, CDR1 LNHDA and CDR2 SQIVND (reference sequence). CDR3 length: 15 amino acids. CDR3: CASSPGTGAVYEQYF. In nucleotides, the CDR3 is TGTGCCAGTAGTCCTGGGACAGGGGCCGTCTACGAGCAGTACTTC.

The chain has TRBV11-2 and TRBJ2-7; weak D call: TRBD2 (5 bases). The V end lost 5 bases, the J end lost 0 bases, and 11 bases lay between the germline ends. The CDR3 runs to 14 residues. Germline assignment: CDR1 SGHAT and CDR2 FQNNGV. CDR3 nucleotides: TGTGCCAGCAGCCCAGGACTGACCTCCTACGAGCAGTACTTC. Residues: CASSPGLTSYEQYF.

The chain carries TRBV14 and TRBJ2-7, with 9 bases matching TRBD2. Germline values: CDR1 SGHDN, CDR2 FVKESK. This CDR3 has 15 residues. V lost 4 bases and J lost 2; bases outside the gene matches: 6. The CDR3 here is CASSRTSVQTYEQYF. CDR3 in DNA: TGTGCCAGCAGCCGGACTAGCGTACAAACCTACGAGCAGTACTTC.

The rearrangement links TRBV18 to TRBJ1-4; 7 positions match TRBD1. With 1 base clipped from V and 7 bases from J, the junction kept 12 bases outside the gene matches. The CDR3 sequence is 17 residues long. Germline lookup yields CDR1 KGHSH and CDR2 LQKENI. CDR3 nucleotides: TGTGCCAGCTCACCACTGACCACCGGGGACAGTGCTGAAAAACTGTTTTTT. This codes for CASSPLTTGDSAEKLFF. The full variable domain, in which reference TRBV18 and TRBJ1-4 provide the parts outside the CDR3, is NAGVMQNPRHLVRRRGQEARLRCSPMKGHSHVYWYRQLPEEGLKFMVYLQKENIIDESGMPKERFSAEFPKEGPSILRIQQVVRGDSAAYFCASSPLTTGDSAEKLFFGSGTQLSVL.

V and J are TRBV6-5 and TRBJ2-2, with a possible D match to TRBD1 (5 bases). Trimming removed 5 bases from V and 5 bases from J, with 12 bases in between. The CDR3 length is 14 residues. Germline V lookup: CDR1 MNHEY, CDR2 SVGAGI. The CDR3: CASSDGHNTGELFF. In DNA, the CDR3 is TGTGCCAGCAGTGACGGACATAATACCGGGGAGCTGTTTTTT.

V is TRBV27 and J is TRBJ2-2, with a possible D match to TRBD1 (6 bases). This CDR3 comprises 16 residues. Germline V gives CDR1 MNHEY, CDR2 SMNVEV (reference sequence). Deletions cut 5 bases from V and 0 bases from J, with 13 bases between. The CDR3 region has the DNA TGTGCCAGCAGTCCTCTGGACAGTCCGAACACCGGGGAGCTGTTTTTT. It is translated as CASSPLDSPNTGELFF.

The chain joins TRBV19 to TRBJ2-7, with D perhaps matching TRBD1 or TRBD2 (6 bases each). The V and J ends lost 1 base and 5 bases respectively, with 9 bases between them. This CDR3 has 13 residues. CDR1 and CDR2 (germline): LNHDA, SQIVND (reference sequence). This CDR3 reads CASSIVGGHEQYF. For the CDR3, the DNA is TGTGCCAGTAGTATAGTGGGGGGCCACGAGCAGTACTTC.

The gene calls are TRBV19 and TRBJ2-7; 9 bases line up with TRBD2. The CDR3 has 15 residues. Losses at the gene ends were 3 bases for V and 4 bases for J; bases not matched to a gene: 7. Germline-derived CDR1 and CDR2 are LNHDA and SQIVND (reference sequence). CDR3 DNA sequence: TGTGCCAGTAGTATCGCGTCACTAGCGGGTTACGAGCAGTACTTC. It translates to CASSIASLAGYEQYF.

Here the CDR3 reads CASSQEDGSIYGYTF. The CDR3 bases are TGCGCCAGCAGCCAAGAAGACGGGTCGATCTATGGCTACACCTTC. The chain is built from TRBV4-3 and TRBJ1-2; D is uncertain. CDR3 length equals 15 residues. Germline CDR1 and CDR2: LGHNA and YSLEER. V dropped 0 bases and J dropped 4 bases, with 12 bases sitting between them.

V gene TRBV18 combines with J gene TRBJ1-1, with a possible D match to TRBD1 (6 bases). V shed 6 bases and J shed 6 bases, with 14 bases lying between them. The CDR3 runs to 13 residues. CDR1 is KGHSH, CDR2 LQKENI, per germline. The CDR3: CASSGGATAEAFF. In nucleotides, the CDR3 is TGTGCCAGCTCGGGGGGCGCAACCGCTGAAGCTTTCTTT. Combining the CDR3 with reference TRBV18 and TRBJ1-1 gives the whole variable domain NAGVMQNPRHLVRRRGQEARLRCSPMKGHSHVYWYRQLPEEGLKFMVYLQKENIIDESGMPKERFSAEFPKEGPSILRIQQVVRGDSAAYFCASSGGATAEAFFGQGTRLTVV.

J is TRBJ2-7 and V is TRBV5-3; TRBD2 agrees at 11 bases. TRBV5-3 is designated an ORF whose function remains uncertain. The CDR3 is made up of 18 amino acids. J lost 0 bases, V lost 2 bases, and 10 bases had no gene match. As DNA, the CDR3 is TGTGCCAGAAGCTTTGGAGGTTTACTAGCGGGAGTCTCCTACGAGCAGTACTTC. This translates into CARSFGGLLAGVSYEQYF.

CDR3 region: CASSEARGGYGDTQYF. CDR3 DNA: TGTGCCAGCAGTGAAGCGCGAGGAGGGTATGGGGATACGCAGTATTTT. The rearrangement joins TRBV6-1 to TRBJ2-3, with D possibly being TRBD2 (6 bases). Germline V CDR1 and CDR2: MNHNS, SASEGT. Trimming removed 0 bases from V and 6 bases from J, with 16 bases in between. The CDR3 loop spans 16 amino acids.